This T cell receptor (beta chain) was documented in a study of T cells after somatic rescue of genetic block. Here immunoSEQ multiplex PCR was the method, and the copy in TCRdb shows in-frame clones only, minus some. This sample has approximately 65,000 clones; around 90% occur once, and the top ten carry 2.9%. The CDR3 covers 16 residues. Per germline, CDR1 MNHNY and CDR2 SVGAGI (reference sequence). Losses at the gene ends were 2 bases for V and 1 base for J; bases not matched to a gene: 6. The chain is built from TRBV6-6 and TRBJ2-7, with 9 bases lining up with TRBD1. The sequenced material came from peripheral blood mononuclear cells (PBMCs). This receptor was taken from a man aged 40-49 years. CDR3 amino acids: CASSYRRGQGSYEQYF. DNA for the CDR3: TGTGCCAGCAGTTACCGACGAGGACAGGGGTCCTACGAGCAGTACTTC.